This T cell receptor beta chain was profiled in a study of blood T cell repertoires in COVID-19. Background on the study: Samples came from the United States, Italy and Spain, spanning acute and convalescent COVID-19. T cells, B-cell-depleted T cells, or PBMCs supplied cDNA or gDNA.

The V end lost 7 bases, the J end lost 0 bases, and 13 bases lay between the germline ends. The germline gives CDR1 SGHTA, CDR2 FQGNSA. The CDR3 is 14 residues long. Per the authors' pipeline: Quantification of nucleated cells was approximated via reference gene primer amplification. Libraries were prepared by immunoSEQ multiplex PCR; TCRdb keeps only in-frame clonotypes and omits some of them. V, J and clone size derive from that table, while D and trimming were established from the DNA sequence. The sample consists of roughly 65,000 clones, 60% to 80% of them appearing once. The specimen sequenced was peripheral blood. The rearrangement joins TRBV7-2 to TRBJ2-7; D might be TRBD2 (5 bases). The receptor was isolated from a man in his 60s with acute or convalescent COVID-19. The CDR3 DNA reads TGTGCCAGCACCCCGGAGCGGAGCTCCTACGAGCAGTACTTC. It is translated as CASTPERSSYEQYF.